Below are 20 T cell receptor beta chains sequenced from a single sample in a study of T cells in Graves' hyperthyroidism and ophthalmopathy (dated by TCRdb to between 2019 and 2020). The library was generated by multiplex PCR. TCRdb names Illumina HiSeq 2000 as the instrument used. TCR beta CDR3 regions were amplified from RNA transcripts. The TCR CDR3 was subjected to a first round of RT-PCR using the HTBI primer set and the Qiagen OneStep RT-PCR kit. The public reads were reanalyzed by TCRdb: fastp trimming at Q25, MiXCR alignment, in-frame beta chains only. Every distinct CDR3 protein forms one entry, paired with its most common genes and DNA. A total of fewer than 550,000 distinct CDR3 sequences appear in this sample, roughly a quarter of them only once. Around 10% of the sample is held by the ten biggest clonotypes. Source material: blood. Receptor source: a woman aged 25 to 39 with Graves' ophthalmopathy.

The rearrangement joins TRBV20-1 to TRBJ1-2; no clear D. V was trimmed by 2 bases and J by 3 bases, leaving 10 bases between them. The CDR3 contains 13 residues. Germline V gene data show CDR1 as DFQATT and CDR2 as SNEGSKA (reference sequence). CDR3 nucleotides: TGCAGTGCTAGACCTCCTGACGACTATGGCTACACCTTC. Protein product: CSARPPDDYGYTF.

This rearrangement joins TRBV6-5 to TRBJ1-1, with D tentatively TRBD1 (6 bases). The V end was cut by 4 bases, the J end by 3 bases, with 15 bases between. Germline assignment: CDR1 MNHEY and CDR2 SVGAGI. CDR3 length: 15 amino acids. The CDR3 reads CASSSLGGWDTEAFF. In nucleotides, the CDR3 is TGTGCCAGCAGTTCCCTAGGGGGATGGGACACTGAAGCTTTCTTT.

This clonotype came up a few times. CDR3 region: CSGSGTKPYEQYF. DNA of the CDR3: TGCAGCGGATCCGGGACTAAACCCTACGAGCAGTACTTC. V is TRBV29-1 and J is TRBJ2-7, with 7 positions matching TRBD2. Looked up from germline, CDR1 is SQVTM and CDR2 is ANQGSEA. V gave up 7 bases and J gave up 2 bases; unmatched junction bases: 8. This CDR3 comprises 13 residues.

This clonotype came up many times. The chain joins TRBV6-1 to TRBJ1-5; D is possibly TRBD1 (6 bases). Germline V lookup: CDR1 MNHNS, CDR2 SASEGT. This CDR3 comprises 16 residues. V was clipped by 3 bases and J by 1 base, with 13 bases between them. This CDR3 reads CASSELRGRSNQPQHF. The CDR3 bases are TGTGCCAGCAGTGAGCTCAGGGGAAGGAGCAATCAGCCCCAGCATTTT.

This clonotype was found once. The CDR3 nucleotides are TGCAGTGCTAGTTTGCAACAAGAGACCCAGTACTTC. Amino acid sequence: CSASLQQETQYF. This rearrangement joins TRBV20-1 to TRBJ2-5, with unresolved D. V lost 3 bases, J lost 2 bases, and 7 bases lay in between. The length of the CDR3 is 12 residues. The germline V gene encodes CDR1 DFQATT and CDR2 SNEGSKA (reference sequence).

This clonotype has a count of ten or more. This chain links TRBV6-2 or TRBV6-3 with TRBJ2-4; possibly TRBD2 for D (5 bases). Per germline, CDR1 MNHEY and CDR2 SVGEGT. This CDR3 spans 12 amino acids. V gave up 3 bases and J gave up 6 bases, with 6 bases separating them. CDR3 coding DNA: TGTGCCAGCAGTTATGGAGGAAACATTCAGTACTTC. Translation: CASSYGGNIQYF.

This clonotype was seen repeatedly, ten times or more. The V gene is TRBV5-1, the J gene TRBJ2-5; 8 nucleotides align to TRBD1. CDR3 length: 14 residues. Germline CDR1 and CDR2: SGHRS and YFSETQ. V lost 5 bases and J lost 6; bases outside the gene matches: 9. The CDR3 bases are TGCGCCAGCAGACCCACGACAGGGGCGAAGACCCAGTACTTC. This encodes CASRPTTGAKTQYF.

This clonotype was counted a few times. The gene calls are TRBV19 and TRBJ2-6, with no clear D. The V end lost 5 bases, the J end lost 0 bases, and 8 bases lay between the germline ends. CDR1 is LNHDA and CDR2 is SQIVND in the germline V gene (reference sequence). This CDR3 comprises 15 residues. The CDR3 DNA reads TGTGCCAGTAGTTCCGCATCCTCTGGGGCCAACGTCCTGACTTTC. Residues: CASSSASSGANVLTF.

This clonotype was recorded many times. V and J are TRBV12-3 or TRBV12-4 and TRBJ1-1; D is perhaps TRBD1 (5 bases). The CDR3 contains 12 residues. The ends were cut back, 10 bases at V and 5 bases at J, with 14 bases in the middle. This CDR3 is CATSRGVTEAFF. In DNA, the CDR3 is TGTGCCACCTCCCGGGGGGTAACTGAAGCTTTCTTT.

Worth noting for this clonotype: This may be a read error, as it is one base from a much larger clone. The chain links TRBV2 to TRBJ1-1; D perhaps matches TRBD1 (6 bases). CDR1 SNHLY and CDR2 FYNNEI come from the germline V gene. CDR3 length: 13 residues. CDR3 loop: CASTGQKNTEACF. The CDR3 coding sequence is TGTGCCAGCACTGGACAGAAGAACACTGAAGCTTGCTTT. The full variable domain, with the rest looked up from reference TRBV2 and TRBJ1-1, is EPEVTQTPSHQVTQMGQEVILRCVPISNHLYFYWYRQILGQKVEFLVSFYNNEISEKSEIFDDQFSVERPDGSNFTLKIRSTKLEDSAMYFCASTGQKNTEACFGQGTRLTVV.

This clonotype was recorded at least ten times. The chain has TRBV24-1 and TRBJ2-7, with a weak D call TRBD1 (5 bases). The ends were cut back, 5 bases at V and 1 base at J, with 8 bases in the middle. CDR1 and CDR2 (germline): KGHDR, SFDVKD. The CDR3 extends over 13 amino acids. The CDR3 is CATSVGPSYEQYF. For the CDR3, the DNA is TGTGCCACCAGTGTGGGGCCGTCCTACGAGCAGTACTTC.

This clonotype was picked up many times. This sequence joins TRBV28 and TRBJ2-7; D is possibly TRBD1 (5 bases). V shed 2 bases and J shed 4 bases, with 15 bases lying between them. The CDR3 loop spans 15 amino acids. CDR1 MDHEN and CDR2 SYDVKM come from the germline V gene. The CDR3 reads CASSLIGPGRYEQYF. CDR3 DNA: TGTGCCAGCAGTTTAATAGGGCCAGGGCGGTACGAGCAGTACTTC.

This clonotype was seen ten or more times. The chain employs TRBV20-1 and TRBJ1-2; perhaps TRBD1 as D (6 bases). This CDR3 has 15 residues. Germline values: CDR1 DFQATT, CDR2 SNEGSKA (reference sequence). V was shortened by 6 bases and J by 8 bases, with 25 bases between the two germline ends. In DNA form, the CDR3 reads TGCAGTGCCAGTGACAGGTCCGAAGGCGACGGGGGCTACACCTTC. It encodes CSASDRSEGDGGYTF.

This clonotype showed up just a few times. The V call is TRBV4-3, the J call TRBJ2-7; 9 bases align to TRBD1. The V segment lost 0 bases and the J segment 5 bases; nucleotides outside the gene matches: 23. Germline-derived CDR1 and CDR2 are LGHNA and YSLEER. This CDR3 has 21 amino acids. The CDR3 bases are TGCGCCAGCAGCCAAGACGGGGCCCACAGGGGGCGCGTCGGGGGAATGGACGAGCAGTACTTC. This encodes CASSQDGAHRGRVGGMDEQYF.

The genes are TRBV6-2 or TRBV6-3 and TRBJ2-7, with unresolved D. Germline V CDR1 and CDR2: MNHEY, SVGEGT. V lost 0 bases and J 9 bases, leaving 9 bases between the germline ends. This CDR3 has 12 residues. Here the CDR3 reads CASSYSMSRQYF. CDR3 nucleotides: TGTGCCAGCAGTTACTCGATGTCGAGGCAGTACTTC.

This clonotype was seen many times. The chain has TRBV19 and TRBJ2-5, with TRBD2 matching 11 bases. The V gene end was trimmed by 5 bases and the J gene end by 5 bases; junction bases not matched to a gene: 13. CDR3 length equals 17 residues. CDR1 and CDR2 (germline): LNHDA, SQIVND (reference sequence). This CDR3 reads CASSRLAGRNSKETQYF. The CDR3 region has the DNA TGTGCCAGTAGTCGACTAGCGGGACGAAACTCCAAGGAGACCCAGTACTTC. The variable domain in full, completed from reference TRBV19 and TRBJ2-5, reads DGGITQSPKYLFRKEGQNVTLSCEQNLNHDAMYWYRQDPGQGLRLIYYSQIVNDFQKGDIAEGYSVSREKKESFPLTVTSAQKNPTAFYLCASSRLAGRNSKETQYFGPGTRLLVL.

This clonotype came up many times. V is TRBV12-3 or TRBV12-4 and J is TRBJ2-5, with TRBD2 identical over 7 bases. Unmatched junction bases numbered 14, after V lost 3 bases and J lost 4 bases. This CDR3 is 17 amino acids long. The CDR3 reads CASSFVLGTTPPETQYF. The CDR3 DNA reads TGTGCCAGCAGTTTTGTTCTGGGGACTACCCCCCCAGAGACCCAGTACTTC.

The chain has TRBV28 and TRBJ2-2, with 7 positions matching TRBD1. This CDR3 has 15 residues. Germline V CDR1 and CDR2: MDHEN, SYDVKM. J gave up 0 bases and V 7 bases, and 5 bases lay outside the gene matches. The DNA for the CDR3 is TGTGCCAGCATAACCGGACAGGCGAACACCGGGGAGCTGTTTTTT. This codes for CASITGQANTGELFF. Together with reference TRBV28 and TRBJ2-2, the CDR3 gives the full variable domain: DVKVTQSSRYLVKRTGEKVFLECVQDMDHENMFWYRQDPGLGLRLIYFSYDVKMKEKGDIPEGYSVSREKKERFSLILESASTNQTSMYLCASITGQANTGELFFGEGSRLTVL.

This clonotype was counted ten times or more. The rearrangement links TRBV30 to TRBJ1-5; D gene ambiguous. Germline CDR1 reads GTSNPN; CDR2 reads SVGIG (reference sequence). V lost 2 bases and J 0 bases, leaving 8 bases between the germline ends. This CDR3 region has 14 residues. CDR3 region: CAWSPGYSNQPQHF. The CDR3 DNA reads as TGTGCCTGGAGTCCCGGTTATAGCAATCAGCCCCAGCATTTT.

This clonotype was picked up many times. CDR3 protein: CATPAGQGIYGYTF. Written as DNA, the CDR3 is TGTGCCACGCCTGCAGGACAGGGAATATATGGCTACACCTTC. This sequence joins TRBV10-3 and TRBJ1-2, with TRBD1 matching 8 bases. Germline V CDR1 and CDR2: ENHRY, SYGVKD. The V segment lost 10 bases and the J segment 5 bases; nucleotides outside the gene matches: 12. The CDR3 totals 14 residues.